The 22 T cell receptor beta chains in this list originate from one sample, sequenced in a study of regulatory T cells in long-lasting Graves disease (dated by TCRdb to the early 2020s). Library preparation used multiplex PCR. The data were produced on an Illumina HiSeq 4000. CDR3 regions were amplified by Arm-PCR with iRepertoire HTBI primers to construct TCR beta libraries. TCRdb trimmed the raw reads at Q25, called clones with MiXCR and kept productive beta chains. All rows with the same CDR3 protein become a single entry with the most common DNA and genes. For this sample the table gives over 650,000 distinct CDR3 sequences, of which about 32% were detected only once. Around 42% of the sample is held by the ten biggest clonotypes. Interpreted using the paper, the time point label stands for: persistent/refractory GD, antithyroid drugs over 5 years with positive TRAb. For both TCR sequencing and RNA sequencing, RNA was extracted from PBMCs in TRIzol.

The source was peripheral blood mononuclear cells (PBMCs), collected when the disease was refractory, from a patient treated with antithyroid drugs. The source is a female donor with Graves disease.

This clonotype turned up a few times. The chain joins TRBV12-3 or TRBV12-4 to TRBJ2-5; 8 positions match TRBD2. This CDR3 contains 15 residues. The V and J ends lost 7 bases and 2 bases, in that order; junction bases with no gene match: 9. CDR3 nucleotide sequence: TGTGCCAGCACCCCCGGGGGGGGCGCTCAAGAGACCCAGTACTTC. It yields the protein CASTPGGGAQETQYF.

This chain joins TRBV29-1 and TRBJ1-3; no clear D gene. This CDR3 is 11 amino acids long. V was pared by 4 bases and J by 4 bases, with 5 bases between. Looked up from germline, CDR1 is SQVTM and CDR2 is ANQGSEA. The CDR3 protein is CSVVLGNTIYF. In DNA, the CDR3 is TGCAGCGTTGTCCTGGGAAACACCATATATTTT.

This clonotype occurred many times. CDR3 residues: CASSYRSVNYGYTF. The DNA of the CDR3 is TGTGCCAGCAGTTATAGAAGCGTAAACTATGGCTACACCTTC. The chain employs TRBV6-2 or TRBV6-3 and TRBJ1-2, with unresolved D. The CDR3 consists of 14 residues. Deletions cut 3 bases from V and 2 bases from J, with 10 bases between. In germline, CDR1 is MNHEY, CDR2 SVGEGT.

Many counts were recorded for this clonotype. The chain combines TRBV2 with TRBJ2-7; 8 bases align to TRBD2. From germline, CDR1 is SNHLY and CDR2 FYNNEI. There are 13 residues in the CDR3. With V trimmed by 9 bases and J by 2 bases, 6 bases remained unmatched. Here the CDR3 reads CARSGSGPYEQYF. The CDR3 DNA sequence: TGTGCCAGGAGCGGGAGCGGGCCCTACGAGCAGTACTTC.

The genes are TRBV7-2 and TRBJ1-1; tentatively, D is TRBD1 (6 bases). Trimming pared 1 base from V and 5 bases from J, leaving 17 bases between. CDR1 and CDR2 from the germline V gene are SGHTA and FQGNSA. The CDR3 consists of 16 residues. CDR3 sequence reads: CASSLVGRERGTEAFF. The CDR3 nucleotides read TGTGCCAGCAGCTTAGTTGGTAGGGAGAGGGGGACTGAAGCTTTCTTT.

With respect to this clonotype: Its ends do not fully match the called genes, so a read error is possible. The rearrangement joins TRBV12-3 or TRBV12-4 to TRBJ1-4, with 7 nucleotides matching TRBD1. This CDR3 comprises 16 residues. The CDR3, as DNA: TGTGCCAGCAGTTTAGCCGACAGGGTGACTAATGAAAAACTGCTTTTT. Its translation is CASSLADRVTNEKLLF.

This CDR3 reads CASSYDLYQETQYF. The DNA for the CDR3 is TGTGCCAGCAGTTACGACCTGTACCAAGAGACCCAGTACTTC. The chain uses TRBV6-5 and TRBJ2-5; unclear D gene. The germline gives CDR1 MNHEY, CDR2 SVGAGI. Trimming pared 2 bases from V and 0 bases from J, leaving 7 bases between. The length of the CDR3 is 14 residues.

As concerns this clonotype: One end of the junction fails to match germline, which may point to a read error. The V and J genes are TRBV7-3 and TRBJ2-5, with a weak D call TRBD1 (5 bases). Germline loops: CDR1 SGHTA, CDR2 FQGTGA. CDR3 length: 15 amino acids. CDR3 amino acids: CASSPQGIAGETQHF. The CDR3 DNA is TGTGCCAGCAGCCCTCAGGGTATAGCCGGAGAGACCCAGCACTTC. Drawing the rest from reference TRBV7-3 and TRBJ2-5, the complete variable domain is GAGVSQTPSNKVTEKGKYVELRCDPISGHTALYWYRQSLGQGPEFLIYFQGTGAADDSGLPNDRFFAVRPEGSVSTLKIQRTERGDSAVYLCASSPQGIAGETQHFGPGTRLLVL.

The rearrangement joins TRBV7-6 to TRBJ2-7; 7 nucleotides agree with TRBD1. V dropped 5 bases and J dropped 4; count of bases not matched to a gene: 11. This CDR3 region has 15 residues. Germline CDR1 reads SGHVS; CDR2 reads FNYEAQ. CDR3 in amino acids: CASSPNTGEGYEQYF. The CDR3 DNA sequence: TGTGCCAGCAGCCCGAACACAGGGGAAGGTTACGAGCAGTACTTC.

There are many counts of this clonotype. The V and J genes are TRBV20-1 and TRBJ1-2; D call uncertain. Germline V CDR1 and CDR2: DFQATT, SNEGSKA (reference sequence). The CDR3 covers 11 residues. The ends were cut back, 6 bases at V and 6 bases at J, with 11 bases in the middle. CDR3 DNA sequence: TGCAGTGCAGTTCCAACGGATGGCTACACCTTC. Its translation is CSAVPTDGYTF.

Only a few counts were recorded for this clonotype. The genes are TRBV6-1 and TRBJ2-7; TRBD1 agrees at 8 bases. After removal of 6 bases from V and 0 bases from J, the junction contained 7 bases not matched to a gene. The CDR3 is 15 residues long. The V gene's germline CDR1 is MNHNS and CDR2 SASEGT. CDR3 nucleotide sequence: TGTGCCAGCAGGGCAGGGGGCGGAAGCTCCTACGAGCAGTACTTC. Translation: CASRAGGGSSYEQYF.

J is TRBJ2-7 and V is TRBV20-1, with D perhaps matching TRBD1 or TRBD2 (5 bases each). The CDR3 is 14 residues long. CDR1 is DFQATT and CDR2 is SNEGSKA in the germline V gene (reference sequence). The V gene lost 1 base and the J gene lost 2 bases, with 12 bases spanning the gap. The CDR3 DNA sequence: TGCAGTGCTAGAGCCGGGACGGGTACCTACGAGCAGTACTTC. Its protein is CSARAGTGTYEQYF.

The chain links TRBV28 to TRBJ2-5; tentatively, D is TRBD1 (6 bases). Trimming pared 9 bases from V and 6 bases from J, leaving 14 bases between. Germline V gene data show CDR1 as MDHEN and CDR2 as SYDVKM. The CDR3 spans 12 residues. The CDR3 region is CASGSQGKTQYF. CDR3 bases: TGTGCCAGTGGTTCCCAGGGGAAGACCCAGTACTTC.

The CDR3 spells CASSGVGDQPQHF. In DNA, the CDR3 is TGTGCCAGCAGTGGAGTAGGGGATCAGCCCCAGCATTTT. This rearrangement joins TRBV6-1 to TRBJ1-5; a possible D gene is TRBD1 (5 bases). The germline CDR1 and CDR2 sequences are MNHNS and SASEGT. Trimming stripped 4 bases from V and 5 bases from J, with 9 bases between. The CDR3 covers 13 residues.

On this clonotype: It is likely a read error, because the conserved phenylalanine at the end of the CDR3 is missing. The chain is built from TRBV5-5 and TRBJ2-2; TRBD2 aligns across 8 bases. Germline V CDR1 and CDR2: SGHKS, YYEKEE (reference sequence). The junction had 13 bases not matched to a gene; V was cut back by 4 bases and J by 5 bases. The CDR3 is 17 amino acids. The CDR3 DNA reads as TGTGCCAGCAGCCCTGGCGGGGGGCGAGAAAAAACCGGGGAGCTGTTTTCT. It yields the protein CASSPGGGREKTGELFS.

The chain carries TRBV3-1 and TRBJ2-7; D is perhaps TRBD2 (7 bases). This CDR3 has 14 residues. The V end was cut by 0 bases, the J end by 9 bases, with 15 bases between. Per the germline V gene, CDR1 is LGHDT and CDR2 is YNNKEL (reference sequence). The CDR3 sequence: CASSQDLGAGAQYF. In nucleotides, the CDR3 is TGTGCCAGCAGCCAAGATTTGGGTGCGGGGGCGCAGTACTTC.

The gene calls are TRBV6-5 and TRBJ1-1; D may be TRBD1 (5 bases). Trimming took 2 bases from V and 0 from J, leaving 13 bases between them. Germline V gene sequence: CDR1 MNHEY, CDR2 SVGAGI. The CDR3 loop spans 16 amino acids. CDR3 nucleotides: TGTGCCAGCAGTTACCTTCGACAGCCTATGAACACTGAAGCTTTCTTT. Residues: CASSYLRQPMNTEAFF.

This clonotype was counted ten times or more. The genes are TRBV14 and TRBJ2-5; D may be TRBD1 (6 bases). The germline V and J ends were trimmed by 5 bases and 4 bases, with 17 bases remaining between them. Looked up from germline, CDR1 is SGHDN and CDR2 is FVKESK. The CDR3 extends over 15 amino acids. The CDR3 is CASSLGLRGGETQYF. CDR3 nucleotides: TGTGCCAGCAGCTTGGGCCTGAGAGGGGGAGAGACCCAGTACTTC. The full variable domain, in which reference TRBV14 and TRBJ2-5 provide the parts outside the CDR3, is EAGVTQFPSHSVIEKGQTVTLRCDPISGHDNLYWYRRVMGKEIKFLLHFVKESKQDESGMPNNRFLAERTGGTYSTLKVQPAELEDSGVYFCASSLGLRGGETQYFGPGTRLLVL.

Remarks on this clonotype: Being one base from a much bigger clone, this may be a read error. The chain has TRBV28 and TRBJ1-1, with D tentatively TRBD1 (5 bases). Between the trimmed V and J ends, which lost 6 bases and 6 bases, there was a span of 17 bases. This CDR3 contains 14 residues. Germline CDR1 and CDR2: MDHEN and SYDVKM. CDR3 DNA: TGTGCCAGCAGCCCCACCCCGACAGTTCCTGAAGCTTTCTTT. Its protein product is CASSPTPTVPEAFF.

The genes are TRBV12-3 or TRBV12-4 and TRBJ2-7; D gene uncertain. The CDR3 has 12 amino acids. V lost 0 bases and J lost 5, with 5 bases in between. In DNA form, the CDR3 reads TGTGCCAGCAGTTTAGCGCATCACGAGCAGTACTTC. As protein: CASSLAHHEQYF.

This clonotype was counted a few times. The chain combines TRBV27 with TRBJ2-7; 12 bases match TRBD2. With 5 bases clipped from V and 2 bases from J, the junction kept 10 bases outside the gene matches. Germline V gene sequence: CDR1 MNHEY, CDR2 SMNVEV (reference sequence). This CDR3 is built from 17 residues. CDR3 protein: CASSPLPTSGSPYEQYF. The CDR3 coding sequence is TGTGCCAGCAGTCCACTCCCGACTAGCGGGAGTCCCTACGAGCAGTACTTC.

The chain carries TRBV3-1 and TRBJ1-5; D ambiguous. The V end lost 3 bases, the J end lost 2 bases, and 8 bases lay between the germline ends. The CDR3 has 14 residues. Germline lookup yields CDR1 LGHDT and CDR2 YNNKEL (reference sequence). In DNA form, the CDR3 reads TGTGCCAGCAGCCACGGGTTTGGCAATCAGCCCCAGCATTTT. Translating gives CASSHGFGNQPQHF.